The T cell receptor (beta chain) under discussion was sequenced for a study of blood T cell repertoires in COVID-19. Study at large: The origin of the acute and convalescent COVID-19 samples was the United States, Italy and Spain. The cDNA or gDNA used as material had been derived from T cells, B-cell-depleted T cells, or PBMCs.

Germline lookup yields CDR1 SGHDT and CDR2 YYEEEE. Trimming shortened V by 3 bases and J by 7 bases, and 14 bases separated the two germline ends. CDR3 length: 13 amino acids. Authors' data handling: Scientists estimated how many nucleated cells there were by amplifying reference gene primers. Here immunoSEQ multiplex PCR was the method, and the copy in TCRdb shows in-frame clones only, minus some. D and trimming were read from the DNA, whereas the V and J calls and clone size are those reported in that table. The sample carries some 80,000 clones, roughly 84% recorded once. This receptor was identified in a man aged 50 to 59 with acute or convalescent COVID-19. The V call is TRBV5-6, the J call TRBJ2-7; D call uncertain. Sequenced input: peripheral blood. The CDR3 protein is CASSWALSREQYF. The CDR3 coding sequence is TGTGCCAGCAGCTGGGCCCTCTCGCGAGAGCAGTACTTC.